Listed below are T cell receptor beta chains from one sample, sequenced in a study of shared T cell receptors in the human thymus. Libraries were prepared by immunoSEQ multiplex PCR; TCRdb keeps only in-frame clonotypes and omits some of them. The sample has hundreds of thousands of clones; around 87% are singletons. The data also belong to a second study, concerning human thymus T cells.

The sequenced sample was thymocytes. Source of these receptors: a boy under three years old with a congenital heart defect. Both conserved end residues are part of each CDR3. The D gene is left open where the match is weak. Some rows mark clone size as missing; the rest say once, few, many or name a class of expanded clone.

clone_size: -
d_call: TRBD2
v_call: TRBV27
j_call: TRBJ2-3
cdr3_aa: CASSQGTSVRDTQYF
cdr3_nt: TGTGCCAGCAGTCAAGGGACTAGCGTTAGAGATACGCAGTATTTT

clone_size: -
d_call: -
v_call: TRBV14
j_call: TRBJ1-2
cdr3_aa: CASSHRTAYGYTF
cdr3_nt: TGTGCCAGCAGCCACCGGACAGCCTATGGCTACACCTTC

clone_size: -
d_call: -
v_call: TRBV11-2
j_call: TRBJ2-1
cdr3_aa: CASSPDRPDYNEQFF
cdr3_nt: TGTGCCAGCAGCCCTGACAGGCCCGATTACAATGAGCAGTTCTTC

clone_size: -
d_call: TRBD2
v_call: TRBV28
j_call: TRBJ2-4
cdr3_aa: CASSLCRSGGAKNIQYF
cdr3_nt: TGTGCCAGCAGTTTATGTCGGAGCGGGGGGGCAAAAAACATTCAGTACTTC

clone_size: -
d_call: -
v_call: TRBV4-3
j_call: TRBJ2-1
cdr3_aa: CASSTPEYNEQFF
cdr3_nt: TGCGCCAGCAGCACTCCCGAATATAATGAGCAGTTCTTC

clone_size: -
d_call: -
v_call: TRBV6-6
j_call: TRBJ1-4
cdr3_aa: CASSPLNIEEKLFF
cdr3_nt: TGTGCCAGCAGCCCCCTTAATATAGAGGAAAAACTGTTTTTT

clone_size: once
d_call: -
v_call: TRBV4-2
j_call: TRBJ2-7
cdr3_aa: CASSLFGGRYYEQYF
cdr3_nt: TGTGCCAGCAGCCTTTTCGGGGGGCGATACTACGAGCAGTACTTC

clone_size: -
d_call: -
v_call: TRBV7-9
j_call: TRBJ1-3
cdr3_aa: CASSLAQGQGTGNTIYF
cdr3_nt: TGTGCCAGCAGCTTAGCCCAGGGGCAGGGAACTGGAAACACCATATATTTT

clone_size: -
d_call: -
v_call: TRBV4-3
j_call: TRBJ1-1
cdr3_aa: CASSQDGQNEDTEAFF
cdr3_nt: TGCGCCAGCAGCCAAGATGGACAGAACGAGGACACTGAAGCTTTCTTT

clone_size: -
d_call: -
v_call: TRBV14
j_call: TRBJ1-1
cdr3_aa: CASSQDLGFDRNTEAFF
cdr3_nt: TGTGCCAGCAGCCAAGATCTGGGGTTCGACAGGAACACTGAAGCTTTCTTT

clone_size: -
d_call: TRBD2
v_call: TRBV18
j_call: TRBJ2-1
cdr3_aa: CASSPHGLAVGYNEQFF
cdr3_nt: TGTGCCAGCTCACCCCATGGACTAGCCGTCGGCTACAATGAGCAGTTCTTC

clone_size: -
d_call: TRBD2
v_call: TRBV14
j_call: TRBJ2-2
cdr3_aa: CASSQSGAGELFF
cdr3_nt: TGTGCCAGCAGCCAAAGCGGGGCAGGCGAGCTGTTTTTT

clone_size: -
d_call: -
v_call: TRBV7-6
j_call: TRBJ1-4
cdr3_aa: CASSPRDINEKLFF
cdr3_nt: TGTGCCAGCAGCCCCCGGGACATTAATGAAAAACTGTTTTTT

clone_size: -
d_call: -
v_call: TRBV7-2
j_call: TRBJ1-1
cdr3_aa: CASSPRQANTEAFF
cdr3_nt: TGTGCCAGCAGCCCTCGACAGGCGAACACTGAAGCTTTCTTT

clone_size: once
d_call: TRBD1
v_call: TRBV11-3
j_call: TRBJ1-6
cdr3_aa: CASSLGQENSPLHF
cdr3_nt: TGTGCCAGCAGCCTCGGACAGGAGAATTCACCCCTCCACTTT

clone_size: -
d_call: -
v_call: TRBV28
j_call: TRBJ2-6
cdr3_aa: CASSWHRVSCGANVLTF
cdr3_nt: TGTGCCAGCAGTTGGCACAGGGTGAGTTGTGGGGCCAACGTCCTGACTTTC

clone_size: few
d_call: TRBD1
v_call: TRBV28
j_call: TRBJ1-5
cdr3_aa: CASSTPQGGIQPQHF
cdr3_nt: TGTGCCAGCAGTACTCCACAGGGGGGAATTCAGCCCCAGCATTTT

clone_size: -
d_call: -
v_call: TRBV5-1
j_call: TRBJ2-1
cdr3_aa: CASSPQVVNEQFF
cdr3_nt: TGCGCCAGCAGCCCACAGGTAGTGAATGAGCAGTTCTTC

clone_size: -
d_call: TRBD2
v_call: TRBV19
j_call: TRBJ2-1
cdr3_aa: CASSRGLAYATYYNEQFF
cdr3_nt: TGTGCCAGTAGTAGAGGACTAGCGTATGCCACTTACTACAATGAGCAGTTCTTC

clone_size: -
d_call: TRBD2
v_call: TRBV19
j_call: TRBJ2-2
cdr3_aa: CASSTIAGKTGELFF
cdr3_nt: TGTGCCAGTAGTACCATAGCGGGAAAAACCGGGGAGCTGTTTTTT

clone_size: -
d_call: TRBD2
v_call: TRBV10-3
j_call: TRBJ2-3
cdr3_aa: CAIRPNMGLAEEDTQYF
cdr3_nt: TGTGCCATCAGGCCGAACATGGGACTAGCGGAGGAGGATACGCAGTATTTT

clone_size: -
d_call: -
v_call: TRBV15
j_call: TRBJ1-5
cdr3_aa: CATSRGHTGLGQPQHF
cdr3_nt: TGTGCCACCAGCAGAGGCCATACAGGGTTGGGGCAGCCCCAGCATTTT

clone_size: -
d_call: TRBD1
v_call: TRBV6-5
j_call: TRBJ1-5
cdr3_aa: CASSSGTGGGQPQHF
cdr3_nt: TGTGCCAGCAGTTCCGGGACAGGGGGTGGACAGCCCCAGCATTTT

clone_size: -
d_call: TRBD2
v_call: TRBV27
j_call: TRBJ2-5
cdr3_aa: CASTTASGSKTQYF
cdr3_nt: TGTGCCAGCACCACCGCCAGCGGGAGTAAGACCCAGTACTTC

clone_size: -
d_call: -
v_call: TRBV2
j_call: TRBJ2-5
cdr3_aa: CASSEDDVRLGGETQYF
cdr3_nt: TGTGCCAGCAGTGAAGATGATGTACGACTGGGGGGAGAGACCCAGTACTTC

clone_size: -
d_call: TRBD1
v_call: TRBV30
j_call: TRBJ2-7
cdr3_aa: CAWAGYGTGGIDEQYF
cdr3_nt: TGTGCCTGGGCCGGATATGGGACAGGGGGTATCGACGAGCAGTACTTC

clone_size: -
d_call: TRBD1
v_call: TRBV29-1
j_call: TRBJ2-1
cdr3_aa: CSVEIGVPGGIVHNEQFF
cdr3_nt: TGCAGCGTTGAAATAGGGGTCCCAGGGGGCATCGTCCACAATGAGCAGTTCTTC